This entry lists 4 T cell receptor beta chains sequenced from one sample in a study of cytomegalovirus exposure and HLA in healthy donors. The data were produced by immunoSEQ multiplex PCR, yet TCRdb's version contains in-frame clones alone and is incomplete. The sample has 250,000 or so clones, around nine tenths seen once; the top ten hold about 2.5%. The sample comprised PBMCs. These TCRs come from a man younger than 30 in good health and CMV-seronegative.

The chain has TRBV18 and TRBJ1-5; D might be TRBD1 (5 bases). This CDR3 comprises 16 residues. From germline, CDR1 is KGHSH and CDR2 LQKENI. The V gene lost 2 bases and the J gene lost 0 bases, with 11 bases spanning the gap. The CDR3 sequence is CASSPEKTASNQPQHF. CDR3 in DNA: TGTGCCAGCTCACCAGAAAAGACAGCTAGCAATCAGCCCCAGCATTTT.

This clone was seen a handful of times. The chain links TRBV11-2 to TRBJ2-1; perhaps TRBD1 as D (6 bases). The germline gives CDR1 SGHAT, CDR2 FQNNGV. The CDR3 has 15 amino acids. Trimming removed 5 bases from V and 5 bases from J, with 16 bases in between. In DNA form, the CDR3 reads TGTGCCAGCAGCCCTGGGACAATTACTAACAATGAGCAGTTCTTC. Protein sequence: CASSPGTITNNEQFF.

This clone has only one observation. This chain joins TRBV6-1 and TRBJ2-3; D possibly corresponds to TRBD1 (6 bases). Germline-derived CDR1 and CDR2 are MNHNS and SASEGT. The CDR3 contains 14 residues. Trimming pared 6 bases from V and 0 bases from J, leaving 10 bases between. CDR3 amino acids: CASRLQGSTDTQYF. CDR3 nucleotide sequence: TGTGCCAGCAGGTTACAGGGTAGCACAGATACGCAGTATTTT.

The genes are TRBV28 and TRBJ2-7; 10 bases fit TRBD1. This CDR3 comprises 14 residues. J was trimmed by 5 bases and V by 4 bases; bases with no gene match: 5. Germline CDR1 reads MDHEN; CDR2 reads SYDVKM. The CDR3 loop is CASSSGTGVHEQYF. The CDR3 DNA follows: TGTGCCAGCAGTTCCGGGACAGGGGTCCACGAGCAGTACTTC.